Listed below are T cell receptor beta chains from one sample, sequenced in a study of blood T cell repertoires in COVID-19. Using immunoSEQ multiplex PCR, the repertoire was profiled, and TCRdb retains in-frame clones only, with some absent. Of some 83,000 clones in the sample, about 86% were seen once. Sequences were obtained from peripheral blood. These receptor sequences come from an elderly man with acute or convalescent COVID-19. Both conserved end residues are part of each CDR3. D genes are given only for firm matches. Size is stated for part of the rows, as once, few or many counts, or as a class when the clone is expanded.

size: -; D: -; V: TRBV2; J: TRBJ1-4; DNA: TGTGCCAGCCGGAAAAGCGACAGAGCAACTAATGAAAAACTGTTTTTT; CDR3: CASRKSDRATNEKLFF
size: -; D: -; V: TRBV5-6; J: TRBJ2-1; DNA: TGTGCCAGCAGCTTTTCTCTAGCGAATGAGCAGTTCTTC; CDR3: CASSFSLANEQFF
size: -; D: -; V: TRBV20-1; J: TRBJ2-1; DNA: TGCAGTGCTAGTGGGCTGGGCGATGAGCAGTTCTTC; CDR3: CSASGLGDEQFF
size: -; D: -; V: TRBV11-3; J: TRBJ2-1; DNA: TGTGCCAGCAGCCACGCGAAGAGGGAGAAGTTCTTC; CDR3: CASSHAKREKFF
size: -; D: -; V: TRBV28; J: TRBJ2-3; DNA: TGTGCCAGCAGTCCACGCCCGGGTTTGGCAGGCACAGATACGCAGTATTTT; CDR3: CASSPRPGLAGTDTQYF
size: -; D: -; V: TRBV10-3; J: TRBJ1-6; DNA: TGTGCCATCAGGTCTGGCAACTCCTATAATTCACCCCTCCACTTT; CDR3: CAIRSGNSYNSPLHF
size: once; D: TRBD2; V: TRBV7-3; J: TRBJ2-3; DNA: TGTGCCAGCAGCTTCACTAGCGGGAGCACAGATACGCAGTATTTT; CDR3: CASSFTSGSTDTQYF
size: -; D: -; V: TRBV7-3; J: TRBJ2-3; DNA: TGTGCCAGCAGCTTCAGGGGTAGAACAGATACGCAGTATTTT; CDR3: CASSFRGRTDTQYF
size: few; D: -; V: TRBV5-1; J: TRBJ2-7; DNA: TGCGCCAGCAGCGTAGATCCTTCGCAGCAGTACTTC; CDR3: CASSVDPSQQYF
size: -; D: -; V: TRBV2; J: TRBJ2-1; DNA: TGTGCCAGCAGTGGTCTCGTAGACAGCTACAATGAGCAGTTCTTC; CDR3: CASSGLVDSYNEQFF
size: -; D: TRBD1; V: TRBV28; J: TRBJ1-2; DNA: TGTGCCAGCACCCTCAGGGGGCGGGAAGGCTACACCTTC; CDR3: CASTLRGREGYTF